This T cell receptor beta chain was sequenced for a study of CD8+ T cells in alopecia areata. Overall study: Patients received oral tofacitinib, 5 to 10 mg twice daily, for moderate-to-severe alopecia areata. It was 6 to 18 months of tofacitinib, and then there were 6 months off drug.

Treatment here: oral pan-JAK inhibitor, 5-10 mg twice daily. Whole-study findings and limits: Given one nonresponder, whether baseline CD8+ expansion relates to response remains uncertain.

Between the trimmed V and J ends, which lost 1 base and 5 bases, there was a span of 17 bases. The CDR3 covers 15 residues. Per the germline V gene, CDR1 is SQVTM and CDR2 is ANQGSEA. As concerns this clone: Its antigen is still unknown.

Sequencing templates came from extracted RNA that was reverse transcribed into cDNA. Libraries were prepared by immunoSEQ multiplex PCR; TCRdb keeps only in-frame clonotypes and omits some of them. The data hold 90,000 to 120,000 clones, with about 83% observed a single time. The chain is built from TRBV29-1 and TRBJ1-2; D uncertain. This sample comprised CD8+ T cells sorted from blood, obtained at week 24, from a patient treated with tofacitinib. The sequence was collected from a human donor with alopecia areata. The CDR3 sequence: CSVEGEKLTLYGYTF. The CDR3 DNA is TGCAGCGTTGAAGGAGAAAAATTGACCCTATATGGCTACACCTTC.